This T cell receptor (beta chain) was observed in a study of T-cell reconstitution after alpha-beta-depleted transplantation in children. Study-level findings and limits: Newly made T cells mostly supplied T-cell counts and diversity one year after transplant. About two months after transplant, alpha-beta T cells reportedly came from several hundred expanded graft clones. Surviving recipient T cells and thymic progenitors underlay high day-60 TCRbeta diversity in some patients.

TCRbeta library construction was performed incorporating unique molecular identifiers. TCRdb reprocessed the PCR reads with MiXCR, giving one entry per CDR3 protein. The table records about 440,000 distinct CDR3 sequences, roughly 43% of them present only once. V was cut by 1 base and J by 0 bases, with 7 bases left in between. Germline assignment: CDR1 GTSNPN and CDR2 SVGIG (reference sequence). The CDR3 is 13 amino acids. This clonotype turned up a few times. The antigen remains undetermined. The chain carries TRBV30 and TRBJ2-7, with a tentative D call TRBD2 (5 bases). This material consisted of PBMCs, taken before TCRalphabeta/CD19-depleted stem cell transplant. The TCR was taken from a girl aged 2-10 years with aplastic anemia, due to receive a stem cell transplant. The CDR3 here is CAWSGGNSYEQYF. CDR3 nucleotides: TGTGCCTGGAGTGGAGGGAACTCCTACGAGCAGTACTTC.